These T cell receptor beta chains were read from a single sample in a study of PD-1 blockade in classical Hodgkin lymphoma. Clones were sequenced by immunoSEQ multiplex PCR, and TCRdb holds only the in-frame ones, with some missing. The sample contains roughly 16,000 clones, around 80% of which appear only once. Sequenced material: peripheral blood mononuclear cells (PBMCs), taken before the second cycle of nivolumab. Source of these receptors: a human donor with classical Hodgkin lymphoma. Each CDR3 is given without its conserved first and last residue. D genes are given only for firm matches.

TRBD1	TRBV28	ASSPRTGVVQPQH
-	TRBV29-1	AGGPGFSETQY
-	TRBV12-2	ASRPPSETGRDTGELF
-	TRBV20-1	SARNTDTQY
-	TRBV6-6	ASTLLTGNTEAF
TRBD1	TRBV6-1	ASSGQGAGVGSTDTQY
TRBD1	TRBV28	ASRSTTGTDHNSPLH
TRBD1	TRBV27	ASRIAGTGYGYT
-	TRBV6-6	ASSFPGTSGYT
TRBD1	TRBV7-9	ASSNNDGGQGRLSQPQH
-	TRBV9	ASSAPGHLSGNTIY
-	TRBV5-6	ASSFLGGDSGNTIY
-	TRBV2	ASTREYGYT
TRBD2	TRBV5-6	ASKGTRYEQY
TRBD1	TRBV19	ASVRQGASYNEQF
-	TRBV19	ASSISFGVGNTIY
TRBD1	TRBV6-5	ASSYLRQGYGYT
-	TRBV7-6	ASSLGEGFTGNTIY
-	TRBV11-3	ASSLGLYNEQF
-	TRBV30	AWSIQGIQPQH
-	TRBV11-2	ASSDLVGAKDTQY
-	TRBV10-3	AIGDSLYEQY
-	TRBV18	ASSPNRQRNTEAF
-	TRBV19	ASSILGHQPQH
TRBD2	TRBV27	ASSSLLAGITDTQY
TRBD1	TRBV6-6	ASSYEGQGIEKLF
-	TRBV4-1	ASSQTNRDGYT
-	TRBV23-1	ASIGQNNQPQH
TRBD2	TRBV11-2	ASRSGTSGYEQY
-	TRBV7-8	ASSSHGGAGNTIY
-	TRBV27	ASSLAGSTNEQF
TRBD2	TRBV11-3	ASSLRSGGAADTQY
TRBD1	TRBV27	ASSSFRGHDEQY
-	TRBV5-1	ASRDGAGGANVLT
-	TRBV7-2	ASSVGRHSPLH
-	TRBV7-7	ASSSLGLPGETQY
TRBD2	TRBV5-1	ASSVAGAAYNEQF
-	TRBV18	ASSPLSGGETQY
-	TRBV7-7	AAHKTGGYT
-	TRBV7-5	ARSLIFFGTAPHNNEQF
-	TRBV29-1	SVEMGSWGGEQY
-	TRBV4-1	ASSHSVWRGQRGEQY
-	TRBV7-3	ASSRDNSNTEAF
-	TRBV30	AWAGVGQPQH
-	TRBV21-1	ASSKGTPYYGYT
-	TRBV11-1	ASSLGGAGELF
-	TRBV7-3	ASSLGGERWNEQF
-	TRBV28	ASTGGGVTQETQY
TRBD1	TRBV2	ASSAGTGEWWTEAF
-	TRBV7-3	ASSLNGAQETQY
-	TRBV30	AWSDGGNTEAF
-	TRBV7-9	ASSLGGGDGNEKLF
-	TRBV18	ASSPGTHREQNYGYT
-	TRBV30	AWSVGRDHGELF
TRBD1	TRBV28	ASRLEGQGGYYGYT